The 3 T cell receptor beta chains below were found in one sample sequenced in a study of blood T cell repertoires in COVID-19. Libraries were prepared by immunoSEQ multiplex PCR; TCRdb keeps only in-frame clonotypes and omits some of them. The sample lists around 330,000 clones; roughly 85% were seen once. Input material: PBMCs or T cells enriched from blood (not recorded which). The origin of the receptors is a woman aged 25 to 39 who had been exposed to COVID-19.

Notes on this clone: At the DNA level, this CDR3 is encoded by other sequences in the same sample as well. The DNA of the CDR3 is TGTGCCAGCAGTTTACCCGGACAGTCCTACGAGCAGTACTTC. This encodes CASSLPGQSYEQYF. The J gene is TRBJ2-7, the V gene TRBV28, with D perhaps TRBD1 (6 bases). Per the germline V gene, CDR1 is MDHEN and CDR2 is SYDVKM. Trimming cost V 2 bases and J 1 base, with 9 bases left between them. The CDR3 totals 14 residues.

This clone has a handful of counts. The V and J genes are TRBV19 and TRBJ1-2, with D uncertain. The CDR3 totals 15 residues. CDR1 LNHDA and CDR2 SQIVND come from the germline V gene (reference sequence). V lost 4 bases and J lost 2, with 14 bases in between. CDR3 protein: CASSRSLGKNYGYTF. CDR3 DNA: TGTGCCAGTAGTAGGTCTTTGGGCAAGAACTATGGCTACACCTTC.

This rearrangement joins TRBV9 to TRBJ2-5, with 11 bases identical to TRBD2. V shed 3 bases and J 1 base; nucleotides not matched to a gene: 11. Germline values: CDR1 SGDLS, CDR2 YYNGEE. CDR3 size: 18 residues. The CDR3 region is CASSGTVAGTSGQETQYF. CDR3 nucleotide sequence: TGTGCCAGCAGCGGAACAGTCGCCGGGACTAGCGGCCAAGAGACCCAGTACTTC.